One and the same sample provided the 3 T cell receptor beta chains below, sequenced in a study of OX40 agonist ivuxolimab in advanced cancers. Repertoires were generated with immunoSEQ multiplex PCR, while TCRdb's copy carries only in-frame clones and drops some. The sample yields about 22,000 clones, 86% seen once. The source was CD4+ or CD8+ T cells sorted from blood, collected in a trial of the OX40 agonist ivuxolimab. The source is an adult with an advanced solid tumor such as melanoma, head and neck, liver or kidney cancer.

CDR3 DNA sequence: TGTGCCAGCAGGGATAGAACTGGTGAAGCTTTCTTT. This gives the protein CASRDRTGEAFF. This chain uses TRBV5-4 with TRBJ1-1, with D uncertain. Germline CDR1 and CDR2: SGHNT and YYREEE (reference sequence). CDR3 length: 12 amino acids. V lost 5 bases, J lost 7 bases, and 12 bases lay in between.

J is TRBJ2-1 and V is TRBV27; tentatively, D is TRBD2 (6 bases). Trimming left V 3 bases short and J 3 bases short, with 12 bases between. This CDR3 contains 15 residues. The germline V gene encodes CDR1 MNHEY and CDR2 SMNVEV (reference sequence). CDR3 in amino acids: CASSLSGGSYNEQFF. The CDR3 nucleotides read TGTGCCAGCAGTTTGAGTGGAGGGAGCTACAATGAGCAGTTCTTC.

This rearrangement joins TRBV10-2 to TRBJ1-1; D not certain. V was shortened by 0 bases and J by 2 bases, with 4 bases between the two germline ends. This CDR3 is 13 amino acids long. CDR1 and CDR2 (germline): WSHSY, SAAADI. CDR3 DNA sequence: TGCGCCAGCAGTGAGTCGCTAAACACTGAAGCTTTCTTT. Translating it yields CASSESLNTEAFF.